The 5 T cell receptor beta chains in this list originate from one sample, sequenced in a study of blood T cell repertoires in COVID-19. Assay used: immunoSEQ multiplex PCR; TCRdb lists only in-frame clones, some missing. The sample contains fewer than 200,000 clones, around four fifths of which appear only once. The sample consisted of peripheral blood. The receptors were gathered from an elderly woman with COVID-19, enrolled during active disease.

V is TRBV9 and J is TRBJ2-1, with 14 bases identical to TRBD2. The CDR3 has 17 amino acids. Germline CDR1 reads SGDLS; CDR2 reads YYNGEE. V gave up 0 bases and J gave up 7 bases; unmatched junction bases: 6. This CDR3 is CASSVGAGLAGGNEQFF. CDR3 in DNA: TGTGCCAGCAGCGTAGGTGCCGGACTAGCGGGGGGAAATGAGCAGTTCTTC.

The chain uses TRBV23-1 and TRBJ1-2; 12 bases are shared with TRBD1. TRBV23-1 has ORF status, its function being uncertain. The CDR3 loop spans 16 amino acids. The V segment lost 0 bases and the J segment 7 bases; nucleotides outside the gene matches: 6. CDR3 nucleotides: TGCGCCAGCAGTCAATCCCGGGACAGGGGGCTTTTTGGCTACACCTTC. Its protein is CASSQSRDRGLFGYTF.

The chain carries TRBV5-1 and TRBJ1-1; D gene uncertain. CDR1 SGHRS and CDR2 YFSETQ come from the germline V gene. Trimming shortened V by 0 bases and J by 1 base, and 7 bases separated the two germline ends. CDR3 length equals 14 residues. The DNA for the CDR3 is TGCGCCAGCAGCTTGGTGGCGGAGAACACTGAAGCTTTCTTT. Translation gives CASSLVAENTEAFF.

The CDR3 nucleotides are TGCGCCAGCAGCTTGAAGGGACTAGCGGGACTAAGCACAGATACGCAGTATTTT. This encodes CASSLKGLAGLSTDTQYF. This sequence joins TRBV5-1 and TRBJ2-3, with 13 bases aligning to TRBD2. Germline V lookup: CDR1 SGHRS, CDR2 YFSETQ. The junction had 5 bases not matched to a gene; V was cut back by 1 base and J by 0 bases. This CDR3 has 18 amino acids.

The rearrangement joins TRBV4-1 to TRBJ2-1; perhaps TRBD2 as D (6 bases). This CDR3 contains 16 residues. The germline V gene encodes CDR1 MGHRA and CDR2 YSYEKL. Trimming left V 4 bases short and J 0 bases short, with 13 bases between. The CDR3 sequence is CASSLPTRSSYNEQFF. In DNA, the CDR3 is TGCGCCAGCAGCCTACCGACTAGAAGCTCCTACAATGAGCAGTTCTTC.